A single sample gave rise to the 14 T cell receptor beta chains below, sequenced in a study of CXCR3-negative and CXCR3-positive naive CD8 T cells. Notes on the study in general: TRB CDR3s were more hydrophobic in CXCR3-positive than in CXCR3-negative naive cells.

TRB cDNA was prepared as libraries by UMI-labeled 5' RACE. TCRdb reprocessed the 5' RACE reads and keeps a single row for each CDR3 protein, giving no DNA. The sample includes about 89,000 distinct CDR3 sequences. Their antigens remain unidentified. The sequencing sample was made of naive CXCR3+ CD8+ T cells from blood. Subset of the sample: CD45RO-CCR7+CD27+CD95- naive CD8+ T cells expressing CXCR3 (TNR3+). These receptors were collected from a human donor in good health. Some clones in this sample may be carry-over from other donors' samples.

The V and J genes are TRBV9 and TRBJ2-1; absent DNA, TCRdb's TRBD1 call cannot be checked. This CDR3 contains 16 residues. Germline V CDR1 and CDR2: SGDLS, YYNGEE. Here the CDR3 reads CASSAGTAVSYNEQFF. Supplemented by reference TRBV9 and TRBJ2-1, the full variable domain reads DSGVTQTPKHLITATGQRVTLRCSPRSGDLSVYWYQQSLDQGLQFLIQYYNGEERAKGNILERFSAQQFPDLHSELNLSSLELGDSALYFCASSAGTAVSYNEQFFGPGTRLTVL.

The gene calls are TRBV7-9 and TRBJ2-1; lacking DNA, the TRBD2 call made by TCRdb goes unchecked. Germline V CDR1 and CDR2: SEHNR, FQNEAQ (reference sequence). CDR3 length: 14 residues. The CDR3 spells CASSLPGAGNEQFF.

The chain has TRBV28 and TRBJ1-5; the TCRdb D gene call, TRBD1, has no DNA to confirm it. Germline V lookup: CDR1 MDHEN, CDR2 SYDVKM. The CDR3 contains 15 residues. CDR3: CASSDSRWGNQPQHF.

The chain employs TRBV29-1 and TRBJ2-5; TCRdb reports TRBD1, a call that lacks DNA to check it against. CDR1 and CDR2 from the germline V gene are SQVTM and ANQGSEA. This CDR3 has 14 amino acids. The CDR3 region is CSVVVQGRGETQYF.

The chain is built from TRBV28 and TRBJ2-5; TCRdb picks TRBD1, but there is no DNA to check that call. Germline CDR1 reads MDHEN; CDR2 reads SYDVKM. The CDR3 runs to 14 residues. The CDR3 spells CASSWQGPQETQYF.

CDR3 in amino acids: CSASYGVGYEQYF. V is TRBV20-1 and J is TRBJ2-7. The germline V gene encodes CDR1 DFQATT and CDR2 SNEGSKA (reference sequence). The CDR3 totals 13 residues.

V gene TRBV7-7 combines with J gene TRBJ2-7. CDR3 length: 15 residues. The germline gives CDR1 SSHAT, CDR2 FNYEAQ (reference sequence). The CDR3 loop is CASSLGEDSPYEQYF.

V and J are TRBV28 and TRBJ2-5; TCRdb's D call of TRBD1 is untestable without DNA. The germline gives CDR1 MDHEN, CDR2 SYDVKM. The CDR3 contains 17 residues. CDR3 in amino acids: CASSLDLGGTAQETQYF.

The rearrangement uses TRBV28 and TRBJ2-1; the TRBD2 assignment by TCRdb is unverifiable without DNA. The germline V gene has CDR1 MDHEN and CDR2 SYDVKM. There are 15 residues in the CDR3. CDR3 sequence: CASTAGLADYNEQFF.

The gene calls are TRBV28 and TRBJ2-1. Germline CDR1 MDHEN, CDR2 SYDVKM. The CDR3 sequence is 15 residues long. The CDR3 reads CASSFGDSSYNEQFF.

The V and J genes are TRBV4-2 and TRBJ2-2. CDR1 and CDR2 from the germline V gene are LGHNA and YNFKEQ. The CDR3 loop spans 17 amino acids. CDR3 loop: CASSHSLNEDKTGELFF.

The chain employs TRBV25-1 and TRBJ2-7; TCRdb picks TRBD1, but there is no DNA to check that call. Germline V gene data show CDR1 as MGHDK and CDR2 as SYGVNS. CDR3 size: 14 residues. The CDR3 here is CASSEGGGLAEQYF.

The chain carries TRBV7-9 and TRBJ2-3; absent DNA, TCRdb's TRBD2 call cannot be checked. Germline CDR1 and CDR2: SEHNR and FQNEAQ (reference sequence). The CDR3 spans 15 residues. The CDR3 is CASSGGPSSTDTQYF.

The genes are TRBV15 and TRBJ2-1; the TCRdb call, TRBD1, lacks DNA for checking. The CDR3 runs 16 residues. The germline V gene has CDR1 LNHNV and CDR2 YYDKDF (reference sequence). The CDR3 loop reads CATSRDRGQLYNEQFF.